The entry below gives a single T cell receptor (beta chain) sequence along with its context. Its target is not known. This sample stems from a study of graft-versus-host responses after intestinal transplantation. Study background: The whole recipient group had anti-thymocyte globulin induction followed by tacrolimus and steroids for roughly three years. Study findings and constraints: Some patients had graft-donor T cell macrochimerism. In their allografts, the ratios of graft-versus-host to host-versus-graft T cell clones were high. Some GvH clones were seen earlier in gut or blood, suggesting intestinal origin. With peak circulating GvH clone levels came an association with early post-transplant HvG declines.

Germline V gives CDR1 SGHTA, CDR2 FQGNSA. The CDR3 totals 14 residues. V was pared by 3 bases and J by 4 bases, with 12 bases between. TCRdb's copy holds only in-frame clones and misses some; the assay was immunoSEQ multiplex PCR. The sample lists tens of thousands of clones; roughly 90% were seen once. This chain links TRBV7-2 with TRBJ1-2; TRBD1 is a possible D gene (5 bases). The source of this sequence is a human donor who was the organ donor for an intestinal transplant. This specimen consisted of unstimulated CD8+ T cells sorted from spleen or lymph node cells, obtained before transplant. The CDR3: CASSFLTEIYGYTF. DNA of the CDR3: TGTGCCAGCAGCTTTTTGACAGAAATCTATGGCTACACCTTC.